Listed below are T cell receptor beta chains from one sample, sequenced in a study of T cells expressing NK-cell markers. Reprocessing the 5' RACE reads, TCRdb reports a single entry for every CDR3 protein and omits DNA. The sample data list fewer than 550,000 distinct CDR3 sequences. Sequenced sample: blood T cells: a sorted CD56 or NKG2C T cell subset, CD4+ or CD8+ T cells, or bulk PBMC T cells (not recorded which). The receptors shown here come from a woman in her forties or fifties in good health. CDR3s include the opening cysteine and the closing phenylalanine or tryptophan. Each record gives: J gene, V gene, CDR3 protein.

>TRBJ1-3|TRBV12-3/TRBV12-4
CASSLTGQGFGNTIYF
>TRBJ2-5|TRBV5-1
CASSLAGLSGETQYF
>TRBJ2-1|TRBV6-1
CASSAFGTSTNEQFF
>TRBJ1-1|TRBV29-1
CSVEKSVGTEAFF
>TRBJ2-1|TRBV27
CASSLWGGVGNEQFF
>TRBJ2-7|TRBV24-1
CATSDEGLAGTVQYF
>TRBJ2-5|TRBV19
CASSIRWADQETQYF
>TRBJ2-7|TRBV5-1
CASSLRGLLDEQYF
>TRBJ2-3|TRBV3-1
CASSQDGGDTQYF
>TRBJ2-3|TRBV29-1
CSVEKAGPSDTQYF
>TRBJ1-5|TRBV5-1
CASSLEGTGVGQPQHF
>TRBJ2-7|TRBV20-1
CSATGDTNYEQYF
>TRBJ2-1|TRBV12-3/TRBV12-4
CASSLGWESSYEQFF
>TRBJ2-1|TRBV4-2
CASSQQGEGQYNEQFF
>TRBJ2-7|TRBV12-5
CASGTSGPYEQYF
>TRBJ2-3|TRBV15
CATSRDHFAHTQYF
>TRBJ2-2|TRBV7-3
CASSLTGLSLAGANTGELFF
>TRBJ2-1|TRBV25-1
CASSPLGGTDNEQFF
>TRBJ2-6|TRBV5-1
CASSPREGLSGANVLTF
>TRBJ2-1|TRBV12-3/TRBV12-4
CASSTGDYNEQFF
>TRBJ2-1|TRBV12-5
CASGPDREPGNEQFF
>TRBJ1-2|TRBV20-1
CSAIFFGGPNYGYTF
>TRBJ2-3|TRBV9
CASSVALYTDTQYF
>TRBJ2-5|TRBV7-2
CASSLTGGWSRTQYF
>TRBJ2-5|TRBV20-1
CSARRAGFRETQYF
>TRBJ2-5|TRBV7-8
CASSPRRGKETQYF
>TRBJ2-7|TRBV2
CASRTGGLDEQYF
>TRBJ2-2|TRBV24-1
CATSRRTNARGELFF
>TRBJ2-1|TRBV12-3/TRBV12-4
CASRGVAGDLNEQFF
>TRBJ2-1|TRBV6-1
CASSELGGGLTYNEQFF
>TRBJ2-2|TRBV5-4
CASSLATPRTGELFF
>TRBJ2-3|TRBV28
CASSYRTDTQYF
>TRBJ2-2|TRBV4-1
CASSRLAGGYTGELFF
>TRBJ2-5|TRBV4-1
CASSQERGTIMGETQYF
>TRBJ1-6|TRBV20-1
CSAPGQGTSPLHF
>TRBJ1-1|TRBV7-9
CASSFDSNTEAFF
>TRBJ2-5|TRBV14
CASSHGLTSVDARETQYF
>TRBJ2-7|TRBV3-1
CASSHLSPFEQYF
>TRBJ2-3|TRBV18
CASSPPGRRDTQYF
>TRBJ1-2|TRBV12-3/TRBV12-4
CASSPLLLTPTYGYTF
>TRBJ1-1|TRBV18
CASLNAEGEAFF
>TRBJ2-5|TRBV6-2/TRBV6-3
CASSDGLAGVVAQYF
>TRBJ2-3|TRBV29-1
CSVGTSEYTDTQYF
>TRBJ1-1|TRBV9
CASSGRGGTEAFF